This record looks at one TCR beta chain sequence and its context. The sample originates from a study of shared clonotypes between healthy human individuals. For every subset, genomic DNA was evenly distributed across several immunoSEQ plates. Sequenced by immunoSEQ multiplex PCR; TCRdb stores in-frame clones only, minus some. The data hold about 1.4 million clones, with approximately 96% observed a single time. This TCR came from a man aged 30 to 39 in good health. Sample: naive CD4+ T cells sorted from blood. The sample's subset: CD45RA+ positively selected.

The chain's CDR3 is CASSSMVYEQYF. Written as DNA, the CDR3 is TGCGCCAGCAGCTCCATGGTTTACGAGCAGTACTTC. The V call is TRBV5-1, the J call TRBJ2-7, with D hard to call. Germline V CDR1 and CDR2: SGHRS, YFSETQ. This CDR3 spans 12 amino acids. V shed 3 bases and J shed 4 bases, with 8 bases lying between them. The complete variable domain, with remaining parts taken from reference TRBV5-1 and TRBJ2-7, reads KAGVTQTPRYLIKTRGQQVTLSCSPISGHRSVSWYQQTPGQGLQFLFEYFSETQRNKGNFPGRFSGRQFSNSRSEMNVSTLELGDSALYLCASSSMVYEQYFGPGTRLTVT.